This T cell receptor beta chain was retrieved from a study of T-cell memory formation after mild COVID-19. The CDR3 has 15 residues. Germline V gene lookup returns CDR1 DFQATT and CDR2 SNEGSKA (reference sequence). V dropped 6 bases and J dropped 3; count of bases not matched to a gene: 13. In TCRdb, the 5' RACE reads were re-called with MiXCR into one record per CDR3 protein. The table lists hundreds of thousands of distinct CDR3 sequences, approximately 23% of them singletons. The specimen was PBMCs or a T cell subset sorted from them (not recorded which). This rearrangement joins TRBV20-1 to TRBJ2-7, with 8 bases that match TRBD1. The receptor's source is an adult woman who had mild COVID-19 (a few samples of this study predate the infection). Cell type and time point are not known. For the CDR3, the DNA is TGCAGTGCCGGAGCGGACAGGGCCACTTTCTACGAGCAGTACTTC. It codes for CSAGADRATFYEQYF.